This T cell receptor beta chain was profiled in a study of blood T cells in healthy people across ages. Russia was home to the donors, healthy Caucasian individuals aged about 6 to 90. Every sample yielded at least 6.5 million isolated PBMCs. The total RNA that was extracted per sample amounted to at least 5 micrograms. There are a few counts of this clonotype. Alongside a J-beta primer mix, a sample-barcoded 5' primer served in a second PCR lasting about 7 to 12 cycles. In TCRdb, the 5' RACE reads were re-called with MiXCR into one record per CDR3 protein. The sample lists about 1.6 million distinct CDR3 sequences, roughly 30% occurring once. V lost 3 bases, J lost 3 bases, and 6 bases stayed unmatched. The length of the CDR3 is 16 residues.

The chain links TRBV12-3 or TRBV12-4 to TRBJ2-1, with 9 bases lining up with TRBD2. The source is a woman aged 25 to 45 in good health. Material for sequencing was blood. This chain's CDR3 is CASSFWREGFYNEQFF. The CDR3 region has the DNA TGTGCCAGCAGTTTCTGGCGGGAGGGATTCTACAATGAGCAGTTCTTC.